Following are 28 T cell receptor beta chains from one sample sequenced in a study of blood T cell repertoires in COVID-19. The assay was immunoSEQ multiplex PCR, and TCRdb's table has in-frame clones only and misses some. The table records roughly 410,000 clones, roughly 90% of them present only once. Material: peripheral blood. These receptors came from a middle-aged woman with COVID-19, enrolled during active disease.

The V call is TRBV5-1, the J call TRBJ2-1; 12 bases align to TRBD2. The CDR3 totals 16 residues. Germline CDR1 is SGHRS and CDR2 is YFSETQ. V lost 4 bases, J lost 9 bases, and 11 bases stayed unmatched. CDR3 in amino acids: CASSLDYRTSGTEQFF. The CDR3 DNA is TGCGCCAGCAGCCTTGACTATAGGACTAGCGGGACTGAGCAGTTCTTC.

CDR3 sequence reads: CASSLEAGGGNTIYF. The DNA of the CDR3 is TGCGCCAGCAGCCTAGAGGCGGGGGGAGGAAACACCATATATTTT. V gene TRBV4-3 combines with J gene TRBJ1-3; D possibly corresponds to TRBD1 (5 bases). The CDR3 covers 15 residues. V was clipped by 4 bases and J by 4 bases, with 14 bases between them. In germline, CDR1 is LGHNA, CDR2 YSLEER.

The gene calls are TRBV6-5 and TRBJ1-2, with 11 bases that match TRBD1. Germline loops: CDR1 MNHEY, CDR2 SVGAGI. The CDR3 is made up of 15 amino acids. The V segment lost 7 bases and the J segment 8 bases; nucleotides outside the gene matches: 12. The CDR3 loop reads CASTPGQGVIIGYTF. Written as DNA, the CDR3 is TGTGCCAGCACACCGGGACAGGGGGTGATAATCGGCTACACCTTC.

The chain carries TRBV27 and TRBJ2-3; the match to TRBD2 covers 9 bases. Germline assignment: CDR1 MNHEY and CDR2 SMNVEV (reference sequence). V was pared by 10 bases and J by 3 bases, with 11 bases of the junction left unmatched. There are 15 residues in the CDR3. The CDR3 spells CATSNRTSVTDTQYF. The CDR3 DNA reads as TGTGCCACCTCGAATAGGACTAGCGTAACAGATACGCAGTATTTT.

The chain has TRBV27 and TRBJ2-5, with a possible D match to TRBD1 (7 bases). Trimming removed 3 bases from V and 4 bases from J, with 18 bases in between. This CDR3 spans 16 amino acids. CDR1 MNHEY and CDR2 SMNVEV come from the germline V gene (reference sequence). CDR3 bases: TGTGCCAGCAGTTTCCGGGGGACAGTAGTCGGAGAGACCCAGTACTTC. Translating gives CASSFRGTVVGETQYF.

The V and J genes are TRBV9 and TRBJ1-4; D is uncertain. V dropped 3 bases and J dropped 0 bases, with 15 bases sitting between them. Germline V gene sequence: CDR1 SGDLS, CDR2 YYNGEE. The CDR3 is 17 residues long. CDR3 region: CASSGGLDGATNEKLFF. CDR3 DNA sequence: TGTGCCAGCAGCGGCGGGCTCGACGGCGCAACTAATGAAAAACTGTTTTTT.

This clone was counted only a few times. This chain joins TRBV6-5 and TRBJ2-7; 7 bases align to TRBD1. The CDR3 contains 12 residues. The junction had 3 bases not matched to a gene; V was cut back by 7 bases and J by 3 bases. Germline CDR1 reads MNHEY; CDR2 reads SVGAGI. The CDR3 DNA sequence: TGTGCCAGCACCGACAGGGTCTACGAGCAGTACTTC. Protein: CASTDRVYEQYF.

The V and J genes are TRBV7-8 and TRBJ2-7; D is unresolved. In germline, CDR1 is SGHVS, CDR2 FQNEAQ. Trimming took off 2 bases at V and 6 bases at J, with 5 bases between the two ends. This CDR3 has 11 residues. For the CDR3, the DNA is TGTGCCAGCAGCTTAAACGGCGAGCAGTACTTC. Translated: CASSLNGEQYF.

The V call is TRBV15, the J call TRBJ1-4; TRBD1 matches 7 bases. Germline CDR1 reads LNHNV; CDR2 reads YYDKDF (reference sequence). This CDR3 region has 17 residues. With 1 base clipped from V and 4 bases from J, the junction kept 9 bases outside the gene matches. CDR3 bases: TGTGCCACCAGCAGAGCCCCGGGACAGCCTGATAATGAAAAACTGTTTTTT. Protein sequence: CATSRAPGQPDNEKLFF.

The rearrangement uses TRBV5-6 and TRBJ1-2, with 9 bases matching TRBD1. Germline values: CDR1 SGHDT, CDR2 YYEEEE. The length of the CDR3 is 13 residues. V lost 5 bases to trimming and J lost 7 bases; unmatched junction nucleotides: 6. CDR3 DNA: TGTGCCAGCAGGCGGACAGGGGAGGGTGGCTACACCTTC. Encoded protein: CASRRTGEGGYTF.

This chain uses TRBV7-2 with TRBJ2-7; weak D call: TRBD2 (6 bases). The germline gives CDR1 SGHTA, CDR2 FQGNSA. Trimming shortened V by 5 bases and J by 3 bases, and 23 bases separated the two germline ends. This CDR3 spans 17 amino acids. The DNA for the CDR3 is TGTGCCAGCAGCCAGAGAAGTAGCGGCCGGAGGGGCTACGAGCAGTACTTC. Translating it yields CASSQRSSGRRGYEQYF.

A note on this clone: Other DNA variants within this sample encode the same CDR3. V gene TRBV7-9 combines with J gene TRBJ2-1; D not certain. This CDR3 comprises 9 residues. CDR1 and CDR2 (germline): SEHNR, FQNEAQ (reference sequence). Trimming took 10 bases from V and 7 from J, leaving 5 bases between them. The CDR3 spells CATGNEQFF. The DNA for the CDR3 is TGTGCCACCGGGAATGAGCAGTTCTTC.

The rearrangement links TRBV28 to TRBJ1-5; possibly TRBD1 for D (6 bases). Germline V gives CDR1 MDHEN, CDR2 SYDVKM. Trimming left V 5 bases short and J 2 bases short, with 13 bases between. The CDR3 consists of 15 residues. The CDR3 DNA reads TGTGCCAGCAGTGGAGGGGGGGGGCGCAATCAGCCCCAGCATTTT. Its translation is CASSGGGGRNQPQHF.

The V and J genes are TRBV19 and TRBJ1-4; D perhaps matches TRBD1 (6 bases). Trimming cost V 4 bases and J 6 bases, with 15 bases left between them. CDR1 is LNHDA, CDR2 SQIVND, per germline (reference sequence). This CDR3 has 15 amino acids. The CDR3 sequence is CASSRTARGHEKLFF. The CDR3 DNA follows: TGTGCCAGTAGTAGGACAGCCCGGGGACATGAAAAACTGTTTTTT.

J is TRBJ1-1 and V is TRBV5-4, with a possible D match to TRBD1 (5 bases). CDR1 and CDR2 (germline): SGHNT, YYREEE (reference sequence). This CDR3 has 14 amino acids. V was cut by 2 bases and J by 8 bases, with 16 bases left in between. CDR3: CASSLATATSEAFF. The CDR3 DNA is TGTGCCAGCAGCTTAGCGACAGCCACCTCCGAAGCTTTCTTT.

The chain recombines TRBV18 with TRBJ1-5; 9 bases fit TRBD1. The germline CDR1 and CDR2 sequences are KGHSH and LQKENI. V shed 1 base, J shed 1 base, and the junction held 2 bases outside the gene matches. CDR3 length: 16 residues. The CDR3 spells CASSPRTGASNQPQHF. The CDR3 nucleotides are TGTGCCAGCTCACCACGGACAGGGGCCAGCAATCAGCCCCAGCATTTT.

The sample holds a few counts of this clone. The chain uses TRBV4-2 and TRBJ2-1; 8 nucleotides agree with TRBD2. From germline, CDR1 is LGHNA and CDR2 YNFKEQ. The CDR3 is 17 amino acids. V was pared by 4 bases and J by 5 bases, with 13 bases of the junction left unmatched. CDR3 DNA sequence: TGTGCCAGCAGCCCGTCTGGGGTCTCGGGGGGGAACAATGAGCAGTTCTTC. This encodes CASSPSGVSGGNNEQFF.

The rearrangement links TRBV7-2 to TRBJ1-1, with 9 bases aligning to TRBD1. Germline assignment: CDR1 SGHTA and CDR2 FQGNSA. The CDR3 contains 14 residues. The junction had 7 bases not matched to a gene; V was cut back by 5 bases and J by 6 bases. This CDR3 reads CASSLGQGFAEAFF. The CDR3 coding sequence is TGTGCCAGCAGCCTCGGACAGGGGTTCGCTGAAGCTTTCTTT.

The chain combines TRBV7-3 with TRBJ1-1; TRBD1 might be the D (5 bases). CDR1 and CDR2 from the germline V gene are SGHTA and FQGTGA. The V end lost 5 bases, the J end lost 0 bases, and 13 bases lay between the germline ends. This CDR3 is 15 amino acids long. This CDR3 is CASSPGGGMNTEAFF. For the CDR3, the DNA is TGTGCCAGCAGCCCTGGGGGAGGGATGAACACTGAAGCTTTCTTT.

The chain uses TRBV27 and TRBJ2-2, with 7 positions matching TRBD1. The CDR3 runs to 14 residues. Germline CDR1 is MNHEY and CDR2 is SMNVEV (reference sequence). V lost 3 bases, J lost 6 bases, and 4 bases stayed unmatched. In DNA form, the CDR3 reads TGTGCCAGCAGTTTGACAGGGAGAGCCGGGGAGCTGTTTTTT. The encoded protein is CASSLTGRAGELFF.

The chain joins TRBV7-9 to TRBJ2-5; 10 bases match TRBD2. Germline V CDR1 and CDR2: SEHNR, FQNEAQ (reference sequence). The ends lost 5 bases at V and 5 bases at J; junction bases unmatched: 11. This CDR3 comprises 16 residues. CDR3 protein: CASSASGRVSRETQYF. Written as DNA, the CDR3 is TGTGCCAGCAGCGCAAGCGGGAGGGTTTCCCGGGAGACCCAGTACTTC.

In DNA form, the CDR3 reads TGTGCCAGCAGTTTATTGACAGCCCCTTATTTTTTGTATGGCTACACCTTC. Its protein is CASSLLTAPYFLYGYTF. This chain joins TRBV28 and TRBJ1-2; tentatively, D is TRBD1 (5 bases). Germline assignment: CDR1 MDHEN and CDR2 SYDVKM. Trimming took off 1 base at V and 5 bases at J, with 20 bases between the two ends. The CDR3 runs to 17 residues.

V and J are TRBV27 and TRBJ1-5; possibly TRBD1 for D (5 bases). CDR1 is MNHEY and CDR2 is SMNVEV in the germline V gene (reference sequence). This CDR3 has 18 residues. The germline V and J ends were trimmed by 2 bases and 3 bases, with 20 bases remaining between them. CDR3 in amino acids: CASSLRSGAGFANQPQHF. In DNA form, the CDR3 reads TGTGCCAGCAGTTTAAGGTCTGGGGCAGGGTTTGCCAATCAGCCCCAGCATTTT.

V and J are TRBV15 and TRBJ2-1, with 7 bases identical to TRBD2. V shed 3 bases, J shed 7 bases, and the junction held 18 bases outside the gene matches. The CDR3 has 18 amino acids. Germline CDR1 LNHNV, CDR2 YYDKDF (reference sequence). This chain's CDR3 is CATSRGGTWREVANEQFF. The CDR3 bases are TGTGCCACCAGCAGGGGAGGGACCTGGAGAGAGGTGGCGAATGAGCAGTTCTTC.

This chain links TRBV5-8 with TRBJ1-6; 8 bases line up with TRBD1. Germline V CDR1 and CDR2: SGHTS, YDEGEE. This CDR3 has 15 amino acids. V was clipped by 0 bases and J by 7 bases; unmatched bases: 3. The CDR3 DNA reads TGTGCCAGCAGCTTGGTCCCAGGGGGCAATTCACCCCTCCACTTT. As protein: CASSLVPGGNSPLHF.

J is TRBJ1-2 and V is TRBV30; 7 nucleotides align to TRBD1. This CDR3 has 14 amino acids. The germline gives CDR1 GTSNPN, CDR2 SVGIG (reference sequence). V shed 1 base, J shed 1 base, and the junction held 3 bases outside the gene matches. CDR3 coding DNA: TGTGCCTGGAGTGAAACAGGGGTTAACTATGGCTACACCTTC. This gives the protein CAWSETGVNYGYTF.

The CDR3 loop is CASTSGLTSSTDTQYF. CDR3 DNA sequence: TGTGCCAGCACCAGCGGGTTAACTTCTAGCACAGATACGCAGTATTTT. The chain joins TRBV5-4 to TRBJ2-3, with D possibly matching TRBD2 (6 bases). V was cut by 6 bases and J by 0 bases, with 17 bases left in between. The germline V gene has CDR1 SGHNT and CDR2 YYREEE (reference sequence). CDR3 length: 16 amino acids.

The chain couples TRBV29-1 to TRBJ2-3; D possibly corresponds to TRBD2 (6 bases). Germline V gene data show CDR1 as SQVTM and CDR2 as ANQGSEA. V lost 3 bases and J lost 8, with 18 bases in between. The CDR3 runs to 14 residues. In nucleotides, the CDR3 is TGCAGCGTTGATGGCTCGGGGGTATCGGGTACGCAGTATTTT. Protein sequence: CSVDGSGVSGTQYF.